These 28 T cell receptor beta chains were all obtained from the same sample, sequenced in a study of technical replicates of blood from several donors. Clones were sequenced by immunoSEQ multiplex PCR, and TCRdb holds only the in-frame ones, with some missing. The data contain tens of thousands of clones, 75% to 90% of them singletons. The sample was PBMCs. The receptors come from a human donor in good health. Some clones in this sample may be carry-over from other donors' samples.

The chain carries TRBV5-1 and TRBJ1-1, with a weak D call TRBD1 (5 bases). The CDR3 extends over 19 amino acids. V was pared by 0 bases and J by 0 bases, with 21 bases between. Germline values: CDR1 SGHRS, CDR2 YFSETQ. CDR3 sequence reads: CASSLEGSGGSMMNTEAFF. The CDR3 DNA reads as TGCGCCAGCAGCTTGGAAGGGTCGGGGGGTTCGATGATGAACACTGAAGCTTTCTTT.

The CDR3 DNA sequence: TGTGCCAGCAGTGCATACGGGACAGAAGTTAATTCACCCCTCCACTTT. Translated: CASSAYGTEVNSPLHF. V and J are TRBV2 and TRBJ1-6, with TRBD1 identical over 7 bases. The germline CDR1 and CDR2 sequences are SNHLY and FYNNEI. The CDR3 is 16 amino acids. V lost 4 bases and J lost 6; bases outside the gene matches: 9. Full variable domain (remainder filled in from reference TRBV2 and TRBJ1-6): EPEVTQTPSHQVTQMGQEVILRCVPISNHLYFYWYRQILGQKVEFLVSFYNNEISEKSEIFDDQFSVERPDGSNFTLKIRSTKLEDSAMYFCASSAYGTEVNSPLHFGNGTRLTVT.

The chain employs TRBV4-1 and TRBJ1-2, with D unclear. Trimming pared 0 bases from V and 7 bases from J, leaving 15 bases between. CDR3 length: 15 amino acids. Germline V gives CDR1 MGHRA, CDR2 YSYEKL. The CDR3 region has the DNA TGCGCCAGCAGCCAAGATCTATACAAGAGGAGTGGCTACACCTTC. Protein sequence: CASSQDLYKRSGYTF.

The J gene is TRBJ1-6, the V gene TRBV2; D is unclear. This CDR3 spans 15 amino acids. V dropped 4 bases and J dropped 3 bases, with 10 bases sitting between them. Germline CDR1 reads SNHLY; CDR2 reads FYNNEI. The CDR3 DNA sequence: TGTGCCAGCAGTGTATGGTCAGTCTATAATTCACCCCTCCACTTT. Its translation: CASSVWSVYNSPLHF.

The V gene is TRBV5-1, the J gene TRBJ1-4; the D gene is possibly TRBD1 (5 bases). Germline V CDR1 and CDR2: SGHRS, YFSETQ. Trimming left V 7 bases short and J 0 bases short, with 10 bases between. The CDR3 spans 14 residues. The CDR3, as DNA: TGCGCCAGCCGTTTACAGGCAACTAATGAAAAACTGTTTTTT. Protein product: CASRLQATNEKLFF. The complete variable domain, with remaining parts taken from reference TRBV5-1 and TRBJ1-4, reads KAGVTQTPRYLIKTRGQQVTLSCSPISGHRSVSWYQQTPGQGLQFLFEYFSETQRNKGNFPGRFSGRQFSNSRSEMNVSTLELGDSALYLCASRLQATNEKLFFGSGTQLSVL.

J is TRBJ2-2 and V is TRBV9; D remains ambiguous. CDR3 length: 14 residues. Looked up from germline, CDR1 is SGDLS and CDR2 is YYNGEE. Trimming took 4 bases from V and 4 from J, leaving 11 bases between them. The CDR3 is CASSSTTLTGELFF. CDR3 sequence (DNA): TGTGCCAGCAGCTCGACGACACTCACCGGGGAGCTGTTTTTT.

The rearrangement links TRBV14 to TRBJ2-7; weak D call: TRBD2 (5 bases). In germline, CDR1 is SGHDN, CDR2 FVKESK. The CDR3 is made up of 9 amino acids. The V end was cut by 4 bases, the J end by 12 bases, with 7 bases between. This chain's CDR3 is CASSRRVYF. The DNA of the CDR3 is TGTGCCAGCAGCCGGCGGGTGTACTTC. Full variable domain (missing parts from reference TRBV14 and TRBJ2-7): EAGVTQFPSHSVIEKGQTVTLRCDPISGHDNLYWYRRVMGKEIKFLLHFVKESKQDESGMPNNRFLAERTGGTYSTLKVQPAELEDSGVYFCASSRRVYFGPGTRLTVT.

The CDR3 is CASSSGGRGGSSYEQYF. CDR3 sequence (DNA): TGTGCCAGCAGCTCCGGGGGGCGAGGGGGGAGCTCCTACGAGCAGTACTTC. The chain has TRBV5-4 and TRBJ2-7; tentative D call: TRBD2 (7 bases). Germline assignment: CDR1 SGHNT and CDR2 YYREEE (reference sequence). CDR3 length equals 17 residues. V was cut by 3 bases and J by 0 bases, with 19 bases left in between.

The rearrangement joins TRBV14 to TRBJ2-7, with TRBD1 identical over 7 bases. This CDR3 contains 15 residues. J gave up 2 bases and V 5 bases, and 9 bases lay outside the gene matches. Per germline, CDR1 SGHDN and CDR2 FVKESK. CDR3 bases: TGTGCCAGCAGCTCTAATGTCGACAGGGCCTACGAGCAGTACTTC. Encoded protein: CASSSNVDRAYEQYF.

The V gene is TRBV15, the J gene TRBJ2-5; possibly TRBD1 for D (6 bases). Germline V gene data show CDR1 as LNHNV and CDR2 as YYDKDF (reference sequence). V lost 1 base, J lost 5 bases, and 14 bases lay in between. This CDR3 has 15 amino acids. CDR3 in DNA: TGTGCCACCAGCAGAGCTACGACAGGCGGGGAGACCCAGTACTTC. This translates into CATSRATTGGETQYF. Complete variable domain (other parts from reference TRBV15 and TRBJ2-5): DAMVIQNPRYQVTQFGKPVTLSCSQTLNHNVMYWYQQKSSQAPKLLFHYYDKDFNNEADTPDNFQSRRPNTSFCFLDIRSPGLGDTAMYLCATSRATTGGETQYFGPGTRLLVL.

CDR3 DNA sequence: TGTGCCAGCAGCCCGGGAACCGGGGAGCTGTTTTTT. Translated: CASSPGTGELFF. The chain carries TRBV5-4 and TRBJ2-2, with D maybe TRBD2 (5 bases). The CDR3 spans 12 residues. The germline V gene has CDR1 SGHNT and CDR2 YYREEE (reference sequence). The V and J ends lost 4 bases and 5 bases respectively, with 6 bases between them. Full variable domain (outside the CDR3, taken from reference TRBV5-4 and TRBJ2-2): ETGVTQSPTHLIKTRGQQVTLRCSSQSGHNTVSWYQQALGQGPQFIFQYYREEENGRGNFPPRFSGLQFPNYSSELNVNALELDDSALYLCASSPGTGELFFGEGSRLTVL.

The rearrangement joins TRBV7-9 to TRBJ2-3; the D is unclear. Per germline, CDR1 SEHNR and CDR2 FQNEAQ (reference sequence). V was trimmed by 4 bases and J by 1 base, leaving 9 bases between them. CDR3 size: 14 residues. The chain's CDR3 is CASSYDTRTDTQYF. The CDR3 nucleotides read TGTGCCAGCAGCTACGACACTCGCACAGATACGCAGTATTTT. Full variable domain (remainder filled in from reference TRBV7-9 and TRBJ2-3): DTGVSQNPRHKITKRGQNVTFRCDPISEHNRLYWYRQTLGQGPEFLTYFQNEAQLEKSRLLSDRFSAERPKGSFSTLEIQRTEQGDSAMYLCASSYDTRTDTQYFGPGTRLTVL.

The chain couples TRBV5-6 to TRBJ1-6, with 7 bases fitting TRBD1. There are 15 residues in the CDR3. The ends lost 4 bases at V and 5 bases at J; junction bases unmatched: 6. From germline, CDR1 is SGHDT and CDR2 YYEEEE. The CDR3 protein is CASSQYRGDNSPLHF. The DNA of the CDR3 is TGTGCCAGCAGCCAATACAGGGGAGATAATTCACCCCTCCACTTT.

V and J are TRBV9 and TRBJ2-1; D not resolved. CDR3 size: 15 residues. Germline values: CDR1 SGDLS, CDR2 YYNGEE. The germline V and J ends were trimmed by 0 bases and 2 bases, with 9 bases remaining between them. CDR3 coding DNA: TGTGCCAGCAGCGTAGCTCAGGTCCCCTACAATGAGCAGTTCTTC. Translated, it gives CASSVAQVPYNEQFF.

This clone was observed a handful of times. Additional DNA sequences in this sample encode the identical CDR3. The V and J genes are TRBV7-9 and TRBJ2-1; 7 positions agree with TRBD2. The CDR3 extends over 12 amino acids. The V segment lost 1 base and the J segment 9 bases; nucleotides outside the gene matches: 0. Germline V gives CDR1 SEHNR, CDR2 FQNEAQ (reference sequence). The chain's CDR3 is CASSLERGEQFF. The CDR3 nucleotides are TGTGCCAGCAGCTTAGAGCGGGGTGAGCAGTTCTTC.

The chain employs TRBV5-1 and TRBJ1-3, with TRBD1 matching 7 bases. This CDR3 has 16 residues. V lost 0 bases to trimming and J lost 0 bases; unmatched junction nucleotides: 3. Germline-derived CDR1 and CDR2 are SGHRS and YFSETQ. DNA for the CDR3: TGCGCCAGCAGCTTGGAGACAGGGAGCTCTGGAAACACCATATATTTT. This codes for CASSLETGSSGNTIYF.

The J gene is TRBJ1-2, the V gene TRBV6-5; D unclear. This CDR3 has 12 amino acids. Germline V gene data show CDR1 as MNHEY and CDR2 as SVGAGI. Trimming stripped 6 bases from V and 8 bases from J, with 13 bases between. As DNA, the CDR3 is TGTGCCAGCAGCTCAGACGCGGTGGGCTACACCTTC. Amino acids: CASSSDAVGYTF.

This chain links TRBV7-2 with TRBJ1-6, with 10 bases matching TRBD1. V lost 4 bases to trimming and J lost 10 bases; unmatched junction nucleotides: 7. This CDR3 comprises 15 residues. Looked up from germline, CDR1 is SGHTA and CDR2 is FQGNSA. This CDR3 reads CASSSQTGGKSPLHF. The DNA of the CDR3 is TGTGCCAGCAGCTCCCAGACAGGGGGCAAATCACCCCTCCACTTT.

The genes are TRBV5-1 and TRBJ2-7, with TRBD1 matching 8 bases. Germline V gene data show CDR1 as SGHRS and CDR2 as YFSETQ. V trimming: 4 bases; J trimming: 6 bases; junction bases outside the gene matches: 9. The CDR3 is 14 residues long. Here the CDR3 DNA reads TGCGCCAGCAGCCCAACCGGGACAGGTGTCGAGCAGTACTTC. As protein: CASSPTGTGVEQYF.

This clone has just a few counts. The J gene is TRBJ1-1, the V gene TRBV5-1; 7 bases map to TRBD1. Germline assignment: CDR1 SGHRS and CDR2 YFSETQ. V dropped 4 bases and J dropped 7; count of bases not matched to a gene: 13. This CDR3 spans 15 amino acids. CDR3 amino acids: CASSVGQPKGGEAFF. Here the CDR3 DNA reads TGCGCCAGCAGCGTGGGACAGCCCAAAGGTGGTGAAGCTTTCTTT.

CDR3 nucleotides: TGTGCCAGCAGCTCCTCCACCGGGGAGCTGTTTTTT. It encodes CASSSSTGELFF. This chain connects TRBV7-3 to TRBJ2-2; no clear D gene. Trimming took 4 bases from V and 4 from J, leaving 4 bases between them. Looked up from germline, CDR1 is SGHTA and CDR2 is FQGTGA. The CDR3 covers 12 residues.

The chain joins TRBV5-6 to TRBJ2-7, with TRBD1 matching over 11 bases. V trimming: 0 bases; J trimming: 7 bases; junction bases outside the gene matches: 6. The CDR3 covers 15 residues. Germline-derived CDR1 and CDR2 are SGHDT and YYEEEE. This chain's CDR3 is CASSLVGTGGREQYF. CDR3 nucleotide sequence: TGTGCCAGCAGCTTGGTCGGGACAGGGGGACGAGAGCAGTACTTC.

The chain carries TRBV10-3 and TRBJ2-7; 8 bases fit TRBD1. Germline CDR1 reads ENHRY; CDR2 reads SYGVKD. The CDR3 consists of 13 residues. The ends lost 10 bases at V and 6 bases at J; junction bases unmatched: 11. Here the CDR3 reads CATTRDRTSEQYF. CDR3 sequence (DNA): TGTGCCACGACACGGGACAGGACGTCCGAGCAGTACTTC.

This clone appeared a few times. The CDR3 loop is CSAVTDRGLFF. CDR3 coding DNA: TGCAGCGCTGTGACAGACCGTGGGCTGTTTTTT. The chain links TRBV29-1 to TRBJ2-2; weak D call: TRBD1 (5 bases). V was pared by 7 bases and J by 13 bases, with 16 bases between. Germline loops: CDR1 SQVTM, CDR2 ANQGSEA. This CDR3 contains 11 residues.

In this sample, this clone turned up once. The chain couples TRBV4-1 to TRBJ1-2; D ambiguous. This CDR3 has 13 amino acids. V was shortened by 2 bases and J by 8 bases, with 12 bases between the two germline ends. Germline values: CDR1 MGHRA, CDR2 YSYEKL. Here the CDR3 reads CASSQFGEYGYTF. CDR3 nucleotides: TGCGCCAGCAGCCAATTCGGGGAGTACGGCTACACCTTC.

J is TRBJ2-1 and V is TRBV19; 9 bases line up with TRBD2. V gave up 2 bases and J gave up 13 bases; unmatched junction bases: 6. CDR3 length equals 13 residues. Per the germline V gene, CDR1 is LNHDA and CDR2 is SQIVND (reference sequence). The chain's CDR3 is CASSISLAGTQFF. CDR3 sequence (DNA): TGTGCCAGTAGTATATCCCTAGCGGGGACTCAGTTCTTC.

DNA of the CDR3: TGCAGTGCTGGCCGGGGGGCTGAAGCTTTCTTT. This sequence encodes CSAGRGAEAFF. The J gene is TRBJ1-1, the V gene TRBV20-1, with a weak D call TRBD1 (5 bases). The CDR3 sequence is 11 residues long. Germline values: CDR1 DFQATT, CDR2 SNEGSKA (reference sequence). Trimming removed 5 bases at V and 6 bases at J, with 10 bases between.

This rearrangement joins TRBV4-3 to TRBJ2-7; a weak D match, TRBD2 (6 bases). The CDR3 runs to 17 residues. Germline-derived CDR1 and CDR2 are LGHNA and YSLEER. V lost 0 bases and J 2 bases, leaving 17 bases between the germline ends. CDR3 protein: CASSQDPRGFLPYEQYF. CDR3 nucleotide sequence: TGCGCCAGCAGCCAAGATCCGCGGGGTTTCTTGCCCTACGAGCAGTACTTC.